The 5 T cell receptor beta chains presented below share a single source sample, sequenced in a study of cytomegalovirus exposure and HLA in healthy donors (dated by TCRdb to about 2017). Libraries were made using the immunoSEQ multiplex PCR assay. For the multiplex PCR, a mixture combining 60 forward primers for TCR Vbeta segments and 13 reverse primers for TCR Jbeta segments was used. TCRdb limited this immuneACCESS table to in-frame rearrangements with V and J called. A share of clones is missing; checked studies link under half to unresolved V genes, and the rest is unexplained. Recorded for this sample are about 150,000 clones; over 65% of them occurred a single time. In total, the top ten clones hold roughly 2.2% of the sample. The specimen was PBMCs. These receptors originate from a young man in good health and CMV-seronegative.

V gene TRBV7-2 combines with J gene TRBJ2-3, with a weak D call TRBD2 (6 bases). The CDR3 is made up of 13 amino acids. The V and J ends lost 10 bases and 0 bases respectively, with 11 bases between them. CDR1 and CDR2 from the germline V gene are SGHTA and FQGNSA. CDR3 DNA sequence: TGTGCCACCGGGAGCGGGAGCACAGATACGCAGTATTTT. Its protein is CATGSGSTDTQYF.

This chain joins TRBV9 and TRBJ1-3; D is ambiguous. The ends were cut back, 0 bases at V and 4 bases at J, with 8 bases in the middle. The CDR3 has 14 residues. From germline, CDR1 is SGDLS and CDR2 YYNGEE. The CDR3 region has the DNA TGTGCCAGCAGCGTAGCTACAGAGGGAAACACCATATATTTT. Protein: CASSVATEGNTIYF.

This clone was seen once. The rearrangement uses TRBV9 and TRBJ1-1; 7 bases agree with TRBD1. CDR1 SGDLS and CDR2 YYNGEE come from the germline V gene. Losses at the gene ends were 3 bases for V and 4 bases for J; bases not matched to a gene: 6. The CDR3 sequence is 14 residues long. The CDR3 nucleotides read TGTGCCAGCAGCGCCGCAGGGGGAGGCACTGAAGCTTTCTTT. This encodes CASSAAGGGTEAFF.

The gene calls are TRBV11-2 and TRBJ2-4; D might be TRBD2 (5 bases). From germline, CDR1 is SGHAT and CDR2 FQNNGV. The CDR3 is 14 amino acids. The V end was cut by 8 bases, the J end by 1 base, with 12 bases between. CDR3 residues: CASGSRLAKNIQYF. The CDR3 region has the DNA TGTGCCAGCGGGAGTCGACTGGCCAAAAACATTCAGTACTTC.

This clone was observed once. The V gene is TRBV15, the J gene TRBJ1-2; 8 bases map to TRBD1. The length of the CDR3 is 15 residues. Trimming cost V 1 base and J 5 bases; bases outside gene matches: 6. Looked up from germline, CDR1 is LNHNV and CDR2 is YYDKDF (reference sequence). The CDR3 region is CATSRGQGAGYGYTF. DNA of the CDR3: TGTGCCACCAGCAGAGGGCAGGGGGCTGGTTATGGCTACACCTTC.